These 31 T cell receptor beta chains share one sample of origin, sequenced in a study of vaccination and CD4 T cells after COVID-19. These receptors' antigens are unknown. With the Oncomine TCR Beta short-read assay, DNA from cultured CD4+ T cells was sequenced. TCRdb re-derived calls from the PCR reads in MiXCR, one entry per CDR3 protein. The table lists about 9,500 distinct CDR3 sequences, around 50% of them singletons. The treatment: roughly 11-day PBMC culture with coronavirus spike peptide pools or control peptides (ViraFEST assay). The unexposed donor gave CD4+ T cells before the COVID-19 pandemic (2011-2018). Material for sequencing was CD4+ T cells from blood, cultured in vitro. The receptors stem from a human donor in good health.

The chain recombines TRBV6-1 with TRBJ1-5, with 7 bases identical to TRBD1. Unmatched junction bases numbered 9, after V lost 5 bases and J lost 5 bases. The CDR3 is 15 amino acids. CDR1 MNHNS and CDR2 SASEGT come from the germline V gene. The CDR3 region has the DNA TGTGCCAGCAGTATTGACAGGGACTCTTATCAGCCCCAGCATTTT. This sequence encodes CASSIDRDSYQPQHF.

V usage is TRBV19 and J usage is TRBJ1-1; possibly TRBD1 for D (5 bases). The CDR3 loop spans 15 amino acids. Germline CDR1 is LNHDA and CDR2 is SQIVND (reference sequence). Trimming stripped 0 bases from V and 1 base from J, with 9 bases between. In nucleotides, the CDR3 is TGTGCCAGTAGTATAGATCGGGGCCCGAACACTGAAGCTTTCTTT. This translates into CASSIDRGPNTEAFF.

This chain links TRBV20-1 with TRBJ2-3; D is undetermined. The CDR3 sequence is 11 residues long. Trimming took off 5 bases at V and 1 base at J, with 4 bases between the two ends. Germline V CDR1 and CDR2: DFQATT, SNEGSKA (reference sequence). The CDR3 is CSAPRTDTQYF. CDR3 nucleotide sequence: TGCAGTGCTCCGCGCACAGATACGCAGTATTTT.

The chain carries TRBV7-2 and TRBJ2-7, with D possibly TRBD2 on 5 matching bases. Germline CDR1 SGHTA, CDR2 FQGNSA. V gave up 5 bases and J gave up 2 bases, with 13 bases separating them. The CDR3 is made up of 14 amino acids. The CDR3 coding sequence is TGTGCCAGCAGCCGCGGCAGCGGTCCCTACGAGCAGTACTTC. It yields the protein CASSRGSGPYEQYF.

The CDR3 DNA sequence: TGTGCCAGCAGCCAAGACGGGGTCTATAATTCACCCCTCCACTTT. Its protein product is CASSQDGVYNSPLHF. The V call is TRBV5-4, the J call TRBJ1-6; D is unclear. Germline loops: CDR1 SGHNT, CDR2 YYREEE (reference sequence). The CDR3 has 15 amino acids. Trimming cost V 4 bases and J 3 bases, with 11 bases left between them.

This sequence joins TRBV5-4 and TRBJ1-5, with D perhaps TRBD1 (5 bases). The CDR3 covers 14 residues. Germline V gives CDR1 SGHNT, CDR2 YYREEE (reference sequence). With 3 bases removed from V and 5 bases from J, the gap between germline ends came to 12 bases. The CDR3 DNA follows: TGTGCCAGCAGCTCCGAAGGGGCGGATCAGCCCCAGCATTTT. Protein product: CASSSEGADQPQHF.

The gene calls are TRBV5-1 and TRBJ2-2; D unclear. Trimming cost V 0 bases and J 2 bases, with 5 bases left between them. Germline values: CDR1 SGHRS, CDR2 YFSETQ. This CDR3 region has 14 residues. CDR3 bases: TGCGCCAGCAGCTTGGTGACTAACACCGGGGAGCTGTTTTTT. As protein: CASSLVTNTGELFF.

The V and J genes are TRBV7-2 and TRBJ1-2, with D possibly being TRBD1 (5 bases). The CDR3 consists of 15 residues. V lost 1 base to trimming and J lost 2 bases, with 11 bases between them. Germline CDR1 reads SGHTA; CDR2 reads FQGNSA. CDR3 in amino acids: CASSLGGGLNYGYTF. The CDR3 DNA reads TGTGCCAGCAGCTTAGGGGGCGGGTTGAACTATGGCTACACCTTC.

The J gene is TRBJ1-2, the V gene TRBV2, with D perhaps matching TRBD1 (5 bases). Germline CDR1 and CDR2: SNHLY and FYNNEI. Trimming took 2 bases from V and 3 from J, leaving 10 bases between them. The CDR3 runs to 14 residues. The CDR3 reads CASSETQGDYGYTF. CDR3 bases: TGTGCCAGCAGTGAAACGCAGGGAGACTATGGCTACACCTTC.

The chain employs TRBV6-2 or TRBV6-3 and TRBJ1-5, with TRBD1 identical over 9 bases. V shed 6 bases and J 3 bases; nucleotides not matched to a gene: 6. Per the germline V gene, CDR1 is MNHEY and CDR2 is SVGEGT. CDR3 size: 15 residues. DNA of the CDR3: TGTGCCAGCAGGTCTACAGGGGGCTACAATCAGCCCCAGCATTTT. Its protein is CASRSTGGYNQPQHF.

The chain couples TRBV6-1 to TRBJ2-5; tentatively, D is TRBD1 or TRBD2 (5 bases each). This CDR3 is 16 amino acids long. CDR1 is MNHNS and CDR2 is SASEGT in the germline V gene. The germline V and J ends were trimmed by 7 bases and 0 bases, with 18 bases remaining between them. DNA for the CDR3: TGTGCCAGCAACACCGGGACCCGTGGAGACCAAGAGACCCAGTACTTC. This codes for CASNTGTRGDQETQYF.

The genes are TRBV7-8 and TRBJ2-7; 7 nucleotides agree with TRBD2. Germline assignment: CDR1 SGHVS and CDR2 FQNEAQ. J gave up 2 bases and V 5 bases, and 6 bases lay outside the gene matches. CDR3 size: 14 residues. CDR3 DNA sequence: TGTGCCAGCAGCCCCACGGCGGGGGCCTACGAGCAGTACTTC. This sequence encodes CASSPTAGAYEQYF.

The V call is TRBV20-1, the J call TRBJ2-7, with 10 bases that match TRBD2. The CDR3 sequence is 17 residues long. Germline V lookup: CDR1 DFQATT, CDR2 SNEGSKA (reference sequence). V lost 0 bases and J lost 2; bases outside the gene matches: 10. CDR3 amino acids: CSARDGGTSGTTYEQYF. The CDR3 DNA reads TGCAGTGCTAGAGATGGAGGAACTAGCGGGACAACCTACGAGCAGTACTTC.

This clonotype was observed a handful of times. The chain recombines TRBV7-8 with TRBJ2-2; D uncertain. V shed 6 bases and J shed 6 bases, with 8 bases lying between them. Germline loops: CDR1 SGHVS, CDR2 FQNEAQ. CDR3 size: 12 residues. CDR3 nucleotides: TGTGCCAGCAGTACAAGAGCCGGGGAGCTGTTTTTT. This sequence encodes CASSTRAGELFF.

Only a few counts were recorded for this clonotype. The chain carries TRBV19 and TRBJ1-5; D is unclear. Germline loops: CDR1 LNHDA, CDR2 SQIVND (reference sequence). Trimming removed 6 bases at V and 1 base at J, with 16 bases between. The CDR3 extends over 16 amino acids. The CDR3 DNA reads TGTGCCAGTAGAGGACCCCCAGGAGGGAGCAATCAGCCCCAGCATTTT. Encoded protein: CASRGPPGGSNQPQHF. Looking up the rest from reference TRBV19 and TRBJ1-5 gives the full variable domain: DGGITQSPKYLFRKEGQNVTLSCEQNLNHDAMYWYRQDPGQGLRLIYYSQIVNDFQKGDIAEGYSVSREKKESFPLTVTSAQKNPTAFYLCASRGPPGGSNQPQHFGDGTRLSIL.

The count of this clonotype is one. CDR3 region: CASSRGGGLLDTQYF. The CDR3 DNA sequence: TGTGCCAGTAGTCGGGGGGGGGGCCTATTGGATACGCAGTATTTT. The genes are TRBV19 and TRBJ2-3, with TRBD2 matching 8 bases. This CDR3 has 15 residues. Germline CDR1 LNHDA, CDR2 SQIVND (reference sequence). V dropped 5 bases and J dropped 6; count of bases not matched to a gene: 10.

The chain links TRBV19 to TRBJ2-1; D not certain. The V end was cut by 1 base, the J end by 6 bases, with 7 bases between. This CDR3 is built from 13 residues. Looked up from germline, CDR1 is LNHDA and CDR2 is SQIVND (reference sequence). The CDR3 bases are TGTGCCAGTAGTATAGGCACCATCAATGAGCAGTTCTTC. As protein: CASSIGTINEQFF.

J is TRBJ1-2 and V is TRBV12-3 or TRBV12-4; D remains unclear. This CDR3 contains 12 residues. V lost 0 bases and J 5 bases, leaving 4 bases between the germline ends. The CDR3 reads CASSLAGYGYTF. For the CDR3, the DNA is TGTGCCAGCAGTTTAGCAGGGTATGGCTACACCTTC.

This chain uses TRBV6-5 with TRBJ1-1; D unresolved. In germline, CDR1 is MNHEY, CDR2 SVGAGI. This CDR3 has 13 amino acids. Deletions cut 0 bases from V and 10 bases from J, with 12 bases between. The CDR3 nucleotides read TGTGCCAGCAGTTACTCTCTGGCTCGGGGAGCTTTCTTT. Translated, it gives CASSYSLARGAFF.

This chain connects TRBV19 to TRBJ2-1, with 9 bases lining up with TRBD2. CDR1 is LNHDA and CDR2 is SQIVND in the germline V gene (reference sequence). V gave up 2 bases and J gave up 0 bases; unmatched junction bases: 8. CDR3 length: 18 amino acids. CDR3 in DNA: TGTGCCAGTAGTATAAGTAGCGGGAGCCTCAGCTCCTACAATGAGCAGTTCTTC. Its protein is CASSISSGSLSSYNEQFF.

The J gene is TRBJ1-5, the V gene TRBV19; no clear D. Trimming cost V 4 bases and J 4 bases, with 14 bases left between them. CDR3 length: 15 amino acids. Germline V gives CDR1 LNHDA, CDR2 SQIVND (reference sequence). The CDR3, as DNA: TGTGCCAGTAGTAACGAGGCGCGGGGTAATCAGCCCCAGCATTTT. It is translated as CASSNEARGNQPQHF.

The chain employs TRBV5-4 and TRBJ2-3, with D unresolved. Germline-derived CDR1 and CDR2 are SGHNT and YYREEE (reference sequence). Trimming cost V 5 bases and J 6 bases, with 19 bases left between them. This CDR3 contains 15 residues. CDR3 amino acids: CASRSGPAAWDTQYF. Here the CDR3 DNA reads TGTGCCAGCAGATCCGGTCCCGCGGCCTGGGATACGCAGTATTTT.

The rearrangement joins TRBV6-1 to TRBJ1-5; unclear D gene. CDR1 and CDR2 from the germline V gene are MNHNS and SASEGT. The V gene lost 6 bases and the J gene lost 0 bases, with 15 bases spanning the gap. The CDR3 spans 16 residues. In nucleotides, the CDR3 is TGTGCCAGCAGGACAATGGCGGGTTATAGCAATCAGCCCCAGCATTTT. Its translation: CASRTMAGYSNQPQHF.

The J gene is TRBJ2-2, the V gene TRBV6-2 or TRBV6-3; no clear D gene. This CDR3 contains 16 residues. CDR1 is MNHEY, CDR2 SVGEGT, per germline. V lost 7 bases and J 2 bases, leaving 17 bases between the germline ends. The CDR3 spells CASKRSGQKNTGELFF. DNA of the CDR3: TGTGCCAGCAAGCGAAGTGGCCAGAAAAACACCGGGGAGCTGTTTTTT.

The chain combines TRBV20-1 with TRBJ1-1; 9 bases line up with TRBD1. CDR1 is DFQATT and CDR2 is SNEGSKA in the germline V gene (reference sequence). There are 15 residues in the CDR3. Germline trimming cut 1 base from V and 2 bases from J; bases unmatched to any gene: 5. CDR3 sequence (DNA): TGCAGTGCTAGAGGGACAGGGGCGATCAACACTGAAGCTTTCTTT. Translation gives CSARGTGAINTEAFF.

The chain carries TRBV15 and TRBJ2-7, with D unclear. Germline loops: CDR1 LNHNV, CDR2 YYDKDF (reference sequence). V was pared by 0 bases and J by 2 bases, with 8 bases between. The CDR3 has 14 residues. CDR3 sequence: CATSRDPGPYEQYF. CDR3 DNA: TGTGCCACCAGCAGAGACCCCGGACCCTACGAGCAGTACTTC.

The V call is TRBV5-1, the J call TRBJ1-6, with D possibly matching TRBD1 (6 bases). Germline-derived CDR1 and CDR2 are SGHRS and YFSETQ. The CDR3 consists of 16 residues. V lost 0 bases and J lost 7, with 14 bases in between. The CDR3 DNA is TGCGCCAGCAGCTTGGAGAGGGGGACGGGAAATTCACCCCTCCACTTT. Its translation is CASSLERGTGNSPLHF.

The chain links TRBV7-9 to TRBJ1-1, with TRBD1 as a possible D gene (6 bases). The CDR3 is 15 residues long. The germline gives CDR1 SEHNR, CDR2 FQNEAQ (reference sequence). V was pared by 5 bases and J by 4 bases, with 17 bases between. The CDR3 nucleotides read TGTGCCAGCAGCACGAATACAGGGCCTGGCACTGAAGCTTTCTTT. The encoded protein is CASSTNTGPGTEAFF. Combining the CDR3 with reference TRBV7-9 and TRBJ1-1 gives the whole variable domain DTGVSQNPRHKITKRGQNVTFRCDPISEHNRLYWYRQTLGQGPEFLTYFQNEAQLEKSRLLSDRFSAERPKGSFSTLEIQRTEQGDSAMYLCASSTNTGPGTEAFFGQGTRLTVV.

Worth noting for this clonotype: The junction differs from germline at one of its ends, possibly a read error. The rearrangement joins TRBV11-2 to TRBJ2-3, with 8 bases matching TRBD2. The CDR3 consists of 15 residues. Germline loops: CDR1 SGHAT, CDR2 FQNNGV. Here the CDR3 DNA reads TGCGCCAGCAGCCGAGAGCGGGGGAGCACAGATACGCAGTATTTT. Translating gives CASSRERGSTDTQYF.

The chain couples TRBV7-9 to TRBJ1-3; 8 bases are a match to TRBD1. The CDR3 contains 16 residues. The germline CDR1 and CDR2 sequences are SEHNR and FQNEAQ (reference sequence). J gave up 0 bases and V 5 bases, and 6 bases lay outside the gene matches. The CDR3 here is CASSDQGAISGNTIYF. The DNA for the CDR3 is TGTGCCAGCAGCGATCAGGGGGCAATCTCTGGAAACACCATATATTTT.

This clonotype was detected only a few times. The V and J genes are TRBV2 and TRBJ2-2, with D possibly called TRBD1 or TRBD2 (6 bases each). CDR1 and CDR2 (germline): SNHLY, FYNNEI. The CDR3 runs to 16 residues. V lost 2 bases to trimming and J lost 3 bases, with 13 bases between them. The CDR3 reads CASSEKGGAYTGELFF. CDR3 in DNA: TGTGCCAGCAGTGAAAAGGGGGGTGCGTACACCGGGGAGCTGTTTTTT.